A selection of T cell receptor beta chains follows, all from one sample in a study of vaccination effects on CD4 cells after COVID-19. Antigens for these TCRs are unknown. Some clones are missing from TCRdb's copy, which holds only in-frame ones; the method was immunoSEQ multiplex PCR. This table has 55,000 to 80,000 clones, roughly 72% appearing once. Sequenced here: CD4+ T cells from PBMCs cultured with HCoV-OC43 spike peptides, sampled before COVID-19 vaccination. The receptors shown here come from a human donor who received a COVID-19 vaccine. Both conserved end residues are part of each CDR3. D genes are given only for firm matches. Expanded clones are given a class, and other clones once, few, many or no size at all.

j_gene: TRBJ2-5
abundance: NA
d_gene: NA
v_gene: TRBV7-3
CDR3aa: CASSLRGETQYF
CDR3nt: TGTGCCAGCAGCTTACGGGGAGAGACCCAGTACTTC

j_gene: TRBJ2-3
abundance: NA
d_gene: NA
v_gene: TRBV6-1
CDR3aa: CASSELGILSTDTQYF
CDR3nt: TGTGCCAGCAGTGAGTTGGGGATTTTGTCCACAGATACGCAGTATTTT

j_gene: TRBJ2-1
abundance: NA
d_gene: TRBD2
v_gene: TRBV5-1
CDR3aa: CASSLSSSGGPYNEQFF
CDR3nt: TGCGCCAGCAGCTTGAGCTCTAGCGGGGGCCCATACAATGAGCAGTTCTTC

j_gene: TRBJ1-4
abundance: NA
d_gene: NA
v_gene: TRBV12-1
CDR3aa: CASSFERRQANEKLFF
CDR3nt: TGTGCCAGCAGCTTTGAGCGCCGGCAAGCTAATGAAAAACTGTTTTTT

j_gene: TRBJ1-1
abundance: NA
d_gene: NA
v_gene: TRBV5-1
CDR3aa: CASSLADNTEAFF
CDR3nt: TGCGCCAGCAGCTTGGCGGACAACACTGAAGCTTTCTTT

j_gene: TRBJ1-1
abundance: few
d_gene: TRBD1
v_gene: TRBV3-1/TRBV3-2
CDR3aa: CASSQGQGITEAFF
CDR3nt: TGTGCCAGCAGCCAGGGACAGGGGATCACTGAAGCTTTCTTT

j_gene: TRBJ1-1
abundance: NA
d_gene: NA
v_gene: TRBV6-4
CDR3aa: CASRAAAGSEAFF
CDR3nt: TGTGCCAGCAGGGCCGCCGCTGGGTCTGAAGCTTTCTTT

j_gene: TRBJ1-3
abundance: NA
d_gene: NA
v_gene: TRBV29-1
CDR3aa: CSVELGGSGNTIYF
CDR3nt: TGCAGCGTTGAGTTAGGGGGCTCTGGAAACACCATATATTTT

j_gene: TRBJ2-5
abundance: NA
d_gene: NA
v_gene: TRBV7-3
CDR3aa: CASSLSGVQETQYF
CDR3nt: TGTGCCAGCAGCTTATCTGGGGTCCAAGAGACCCAGTACTTC

j_gene: TRBJ1-1
abundance: NA
d_gene: TRBD1
v_gene: TRBV4-3
CDR3aa: CASSQDREVSTEAFF
CDR3nt: TGCGCCAGCAGCCAGGACAGGGAGGTTAGCACTGAAGCTTTCTTT

j_gene: TRBJ1-5
abundance: NA
d_gene: TRBD1
v_gene: TRBV5-1
CDR3aa: CASRWYGTVREDSNQPQHF
CDR3nt: TGCGCCAGCAGATGGTACGGGACAGTAAGGGAGGATAGCAATCAGCCCCAGCATTTT

j_gene: TRBJ2-3
abundance: NA
d_gene: NA
v_gene: TRBV9
CDR3aa: CASGGQGIWTDTQYF
CDR3nt: TGTGCCAGCGGGGGGCAGGGGATTTGGACAGATACGCAGTATTTT

j_gene: TRBJ2-5
abundance: NA
d_gene: TRBD1
v_gene: TRBV15
CDR3aa: CATSRAKRDRGRETQYF
CDR3nt: TGTGCCACCAGCAGAGCTAAACGGGACAGGGGACGAGAGACCCAGTACTTC

j_gene: TRBJ1-4
abundance: few
d_gene: TRBD1
v_gene: TRBV3-1/TRBV3-2
CDR3aa: CASSHGQGDEKLFF
CDR3nt: TGTGCCAGCAGCCACGGACAGGGGGATGAAAAACTGTTTTTT

j_gene: TRBJ1-3
abundance: NA
d_gene: NA
v_gene: TRBV7-2
CDR3aa: CASSLGGGNTIYF
CDR3nt: TGTGCCAGCAGCTTAGGGGGGGGAAACACCATATATTTT

j_gene: TRBJ2-1
abundance: NA
d_gene: NA
v_gene: TRBV5-5
CDR3aa: CASSLFQASSYNEQFF
CDR3nt: TGTGCCAGCAGCCTTTTTCAGGCGAGCTCCTACAATGAGCAGTTCTTC

j_gene: TRBJ2-4
abundance: NA
d_gene: TRBD2
v_gene: TRBV4-1
CDR3aa: CASSPVTSGGAKNIQYF
CDR3nt: TGCGCCAGCAGCCCCGTGACTAGCGGAGGAGCCAAAAACATTCAGTACTTC

j_gene: TRBJ1-2
abundance: NA
d_gene: NA
v_gene: TRBV3-1/TRBV3-2
CDR3aa: CASSQAFREDGYTF
CDR3nt: TGTGCCAGCAGCCAAGCGTTCAGGGAAGATGGCTACACCTTC

j_gene: TRBJ1-1
abundance: few
d_gene: TRBD1
v_gene: TRBV15
CDR3aa: CATSRAGNRGEAFF
CDR3nt: TGTGCCACCAGCAGAGCGGGAAACAGGGGTGAAGCTTTCTTT

j_gene: TRBJ1-6
abundance: NA
d_gene: NA
v_gene: TRBV6-4
CDR3aa: CASSDSSRVRSPLHF
CDR3nt: TGTGCCAGCAGTGACTCGAGCAGGGTTCGATCACCCCTCCACTTT

j_gene: TRBJ1-1
abundance: few
d_gene: NA
v_gene: TRBV18
CDR3aa: CASSPQFRNTEAFF
CDR3nt: TGTGCCAGCTCACCACAATTCAGGAACACTGAAGCTTTCTTT

j_gene: TRBJ1-4
abundance: NA
d_gene: TRBD1
v_gene: TRBV5-1
CDR3aa: CASSPRTGGKEKLFF
CDR3nt: TGCGCCAGCAGCCCGCGGACAGGGGGGAAGGAAAAACTGTTTTTT

j_gene: TRBJ1-1
abundance: NA
d_gene: NA
v_gene: TRBV18
CDR3aa: CASSPFETRTEAFF
CDR3nt: TGTGCCAGCTCACCGTTTGAAACGAGGACTGAAGCTTTCTTT

j_gene: TRBJ2-2
abundance: NA
d_gene: TRBD2
v_gene: TRBV4-1
CDR3aa: CASSLAGGTGELFF
CDR3nt: TGCGCCAGCAGCCTAGCGGGGGGTACCGGGGAGCTGTTTTTT

j_gene: TRBJ2-2
abundance: NA
d_gene: TRBD2
v_gene: TRBV7-8
CDR3aa: CASSPLAGGRAGELFF
CDR3nt: TGTGCCAGCAGCCCACTAGCGGGGGGGCGTGCCGGGGAGCTGTTTTTT

j_gene: TRBJ1-1
abundance: NA
d_gene: NA
v_gene: TRBV11-2
CDR3aa: CASSLDLHTEAFF
CDR3nt: TGTGCCAGCAGCTTAGATCTTCACACTGAAGCTTTCTTT

j_gene: TRBJ2-3
abundance: NA
d_gene: TRBD1
v_gene: TRBV9
CDR3aa: CASSVGQGATDTQYF
CDR3nt: TGTGCCAGCAGCGTAGGCCAGGGGGCGACAGATACGCAGTATTTT

j_gene: TRBJ2-2
abundance: few
d_gene: NA
v_gene: TRBV7-2
CDR3aa: CASSLRGELFF
CDR3nt: TGTGCCAGCAGCTTAAGAGGGGAGCTGTTTTTT

j_gene: TRBJ2-5
abundance: NA
d_gene: TRBD2
v_gene: TRBV19
CDR3aa: CASRVRGGQETQYF
CDR3nt: TGTGCCAGTAGGGTTCGGGGGGGGCAAGAGACCCAGTACTTC

j_gene: TRBJ1-6
abundance: NA
d_gene: NA
v_gene: TRBV18
CDR3aa: CASSPRGQGDSPLHF
CDR3nt: TGTGCCAGCTCACCACGAGGGCAGGGCGACTCACCCCTCCACTTT

j_gene: TRBJ1-1
abundance: few
d_gene: NA
v_gene: TRBV15
CDR3aa: CATHARGTEAFF
CDR3nt: TGTGCCACCCACGCCAGGGGCACTGAAGCTTTCTTT

j_gene: TRBJ1-1
abundance: NA
d_gene: NA
v_gene: TRBV29-1
CDR3aa: CSVTHPRGAFF
CDR3nt: TGCAGCGTCACACATCCGAGGGGCGCTTTCTTT

j_gene: TRBJ1-4
abundance: NA
d_gene: NA
v_gene: TRBV30
CDR3aa: CAWSVSLGEGEKLFF
CDR3nt: TGTGCCTGGAGTGTAAGTCTGGGTGAAGGAGAAAAACTGTTTTTT

j_gene: TRBJ2-5
abundance: NA
d_gene: NA
v_gene: TRBV24-1
CDR3aa: CATSDFASGETQYF
CDR3nt: TGTGCCACCAGTGATTTTGCGTCTGGAGAGACCCAGTACTTC

j_gene: TRBJ2-5
abundance: NA
d_gene: NA
v_gene: TRBV12-3/TRBV12-4
CDR3aa: CASSLDTQETQYF
CDR3nt: TGTGCCAGCAGTTTAGACACGCAAGAGACCCAGTACTTC

j_gene: TRBJ1-3
abundance: NA
d_gene: NA
v_gene: TRBV7-2
CDR3aa: CASSRQYENTIYF
CDR3nt: TGTGCCAGCAGCCGCCAGTATGAAAACACCATATATTTT

j_gene: TRBJ1-6
abundance: NA
d_gene: NA
v_gene: TRBV6-5
CDR3aa: CASSYQVAGYSPLHF
CDR3nt: TGTGCCAGCAGTTACCAGGTGGCAGGGTATTCACCCCTCCACTTT

j_gene: TRBJ2-3
abundance: NA
d_gene: TRBD1
v_gene: TRBV24-1
CDR3aa: CATSETGFGTQYF
CDR3nt: TGTGCCACCAGTGAGACAGGGTTTGGTACGCAGTATTTT

j_gene: TRBJ2-1
abundance: NA
d_gene: NA
v_gene: TRBV10-3
CDR3aa: CAISESANNEQFF
CDR3nt: TGTGCCATCAGTGAGTCGGCAAACAATGAGCAGTTCTTC

j_gene: TRBJ2-5
abundance: NA
d_gene: NA
v_gene: TRBV6-5
CDR3aa: CASKNQGLNTETQYF
CDR3nt: TGTGCCAGCAAGAACCAGGGACTTAATACGGAGACCCAGTACTTC

j_gene: TRBJ1-6
abundance: NA
d_gene: NA
v_gene: TRBV30
CDR3aa: CAWSAGKTSYNSPLHF
CDR3nt: TGTGCCTGGAGTGCAGGGAAGACCTCCTATAATTCACCCCTCCACTTT

j_gene: TRBJ2-3
abundance: NA
d_gene: NA
v_gene: TRBV9
CDR3aa: CASSARSGAALHTDTQYF
CDR3nt: TGTGCCAGCAGCGCCCGATCAGGGGCCGCCCTACACACAGATACGCAGTATTTT

j_gene: TRBJ2-5
abundance: few
d_gene: TRBD1
v_gene: TRBV7-2
CDR3aa: CASSLGGTGIGKTQYF
CDR3nt: TGTGCCAGCAGCTTAGGAGGGACAGGGATTGGGAAGACCCAGTACTTC

j_gene: TRBJ2-4
abundance: NA
d_gene: NA
v_gene: TRBV25-1
CDR3aa: CASSEITGAKNIQYF
CDR3nt: TGTGCCAGCAGTGAAATCACGGGAGCCAAAAACATTCAGTACTTC

j_gene: TRBJ1-1
abundance: NA
d_gene: NA
v_gene: TRBV3-1/TRBV3-2
CDR3aa: CASSQVGVVRAFF
CDR3nt: TGTGCCAGCAGCCAAGTGGGGGTAGTGAGGGCTTTCTTT

j_gene: TRBJ1-3
abundance: NA
d_gene: NA
v_gene: TRBV5-6
CDR3aa: CASSLELKDTIYF
CDR3nt: TGTGCCAGCAGCTTGGAACTGAAGGACACCATATATTTT

j_gene: TRBJ1-2
abundance: NA
d_gene: NA
v_gene: TRBV6-1
CDR3aa: CASSELGLTYGYTF
CDR3nt: TGTGCCAGCAGTGAACTGGGGTTGACATATGGCTACACCTTC

j_gene: TRBJ2-2
abundance: NA
d_gene: TRBD2
v_gene: TRBV18
CDR3aa: CASSPTSGGNTGELFF
CDR3nt: TGTGCCAGCTCACCTACTAGCGGGGGCAACACCGGGGAGCTGTTTTTT